Described below is a single T cell receptor (beta chain) sequence and its context. This record belongs to a study of blood T cell repertoires in COVID-19. At the level of the study: Acute and convalescent COVID-19 specimens originated in the United States, Italy and Spain. T cells, B-cell-depleted T cells, or PBMCs provided the cDNA or gDNA that served as material.

The table came from immunoSEQ multiplex PCR; TCRdb's copy has only in-frame clones and leaves some out. The sample shows about 240,000 clones, around 90% of them seen only once. CDR3 length: 15 amino acids. The germline gives CDR1 DFQATT, CDR2 SNEGSKA (reference sequence). V lost 3 bases to trimming and J lost 3 bases, with 15 bases between them. This TCR came from a man in his 60s who had recovered from COVID-19. Sequencing input: peripheral blood. The chain links TRBV20-1 to TRBJ2-4; D possibly corresponds to TRBD1 (7 bases). As DNA, the CDR3 is TGCAGTGCTAGTGGAGGGGGCCTAGGCAAAAACATTCAGTACTTC. Residues: CSASGGGLGKNIQYF.